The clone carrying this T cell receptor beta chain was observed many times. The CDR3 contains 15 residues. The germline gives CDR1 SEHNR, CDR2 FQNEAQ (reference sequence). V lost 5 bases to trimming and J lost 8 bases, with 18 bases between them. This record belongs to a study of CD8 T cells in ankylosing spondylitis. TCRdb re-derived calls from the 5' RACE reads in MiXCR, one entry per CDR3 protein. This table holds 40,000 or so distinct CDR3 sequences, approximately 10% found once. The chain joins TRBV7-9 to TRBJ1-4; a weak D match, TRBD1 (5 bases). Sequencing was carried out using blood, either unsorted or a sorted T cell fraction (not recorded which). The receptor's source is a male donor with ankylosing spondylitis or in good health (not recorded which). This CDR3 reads CASSQIGTHPEKLFF. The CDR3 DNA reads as TGTGCCAGCAGCCAGATTGGGACCCATCCGGAAAAACTGTTTTTT.